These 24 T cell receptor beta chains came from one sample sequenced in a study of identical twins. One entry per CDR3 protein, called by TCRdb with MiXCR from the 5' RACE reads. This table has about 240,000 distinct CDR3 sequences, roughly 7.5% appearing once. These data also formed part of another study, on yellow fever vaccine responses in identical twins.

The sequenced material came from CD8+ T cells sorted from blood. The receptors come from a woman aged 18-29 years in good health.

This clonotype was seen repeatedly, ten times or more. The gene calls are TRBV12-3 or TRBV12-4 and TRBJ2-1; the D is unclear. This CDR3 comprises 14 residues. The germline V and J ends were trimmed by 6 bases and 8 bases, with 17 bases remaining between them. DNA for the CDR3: TGTGCCAGCAGCTATCTGGGGTTAGTTGATGAGCAGTTCTTC. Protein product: CASSYLGLVDEQFF.

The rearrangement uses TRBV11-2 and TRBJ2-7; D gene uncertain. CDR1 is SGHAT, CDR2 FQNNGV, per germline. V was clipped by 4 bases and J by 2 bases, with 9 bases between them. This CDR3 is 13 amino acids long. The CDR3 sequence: CASSSSGTYEQYV. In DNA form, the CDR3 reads TGTGCCAGCAGCTCCTCAGGTACCTACGAGCAGTACGTC.

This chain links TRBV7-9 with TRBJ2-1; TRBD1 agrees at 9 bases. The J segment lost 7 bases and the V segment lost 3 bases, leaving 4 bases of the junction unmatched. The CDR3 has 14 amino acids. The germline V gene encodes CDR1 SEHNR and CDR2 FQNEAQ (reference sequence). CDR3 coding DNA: TGTGCCAGCAGCTTTTACAGGGGGCAAAATGAGCAGTTCTTC. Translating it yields CASSFYRGQNEQFF. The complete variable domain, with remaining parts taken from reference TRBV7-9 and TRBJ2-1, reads DTGVSQNPRHKITKRGQNVTFRCDPISEHNRLYWYRQTLGQGPEFLTYFQNEAQLEKSRLLSDRFSAERPKGSFSTLEIQRTEQGDSAMYLCASSFYRGQNEQFFGPGTRLTVL.

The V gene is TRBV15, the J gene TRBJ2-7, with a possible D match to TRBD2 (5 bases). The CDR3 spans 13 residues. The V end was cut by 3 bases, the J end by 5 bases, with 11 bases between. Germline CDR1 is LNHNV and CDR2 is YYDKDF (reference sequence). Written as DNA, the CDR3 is TGTGCCACCAGCAGGGGCGCCGGGAACGAGCAGTACTTC. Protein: CATSRGAGNEQYF.

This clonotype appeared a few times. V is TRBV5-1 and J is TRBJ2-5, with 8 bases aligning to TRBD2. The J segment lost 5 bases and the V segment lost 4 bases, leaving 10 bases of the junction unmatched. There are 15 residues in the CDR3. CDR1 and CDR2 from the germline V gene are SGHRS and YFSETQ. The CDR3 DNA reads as TGCGCCAGCAGCCTCGAACGGGGGGGCCCGGAGACCCAGTACTTC. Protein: CASSLERGGPETQYF.

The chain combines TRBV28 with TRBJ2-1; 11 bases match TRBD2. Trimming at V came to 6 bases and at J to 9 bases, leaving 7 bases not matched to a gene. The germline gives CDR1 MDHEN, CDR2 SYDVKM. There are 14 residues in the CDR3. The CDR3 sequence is CASSFSGRVSEQFF. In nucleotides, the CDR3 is TGTGCCAGCAGCTTTAGCGGGAGGGTTAGTGAGCAGTTCTTC.

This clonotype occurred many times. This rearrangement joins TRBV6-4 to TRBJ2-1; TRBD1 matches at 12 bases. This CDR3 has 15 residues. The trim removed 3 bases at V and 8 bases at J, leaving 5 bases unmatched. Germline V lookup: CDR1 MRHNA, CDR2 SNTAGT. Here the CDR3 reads CASSEGQGASDEQFF. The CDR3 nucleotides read TGTGCCAGCAGTGAGGGACAGGGGGCCTCGGATGAGCAGTTCTTC.

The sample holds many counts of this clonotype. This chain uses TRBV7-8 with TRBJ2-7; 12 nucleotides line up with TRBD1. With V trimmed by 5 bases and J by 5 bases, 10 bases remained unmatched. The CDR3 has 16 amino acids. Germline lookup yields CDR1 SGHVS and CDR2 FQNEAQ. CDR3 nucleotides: TGTGCCAGCAGCCCCATGGGGACAGGGGGCGACCACGAGCAGTACGTC. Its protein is CASSPMGTGGDHEQYV.

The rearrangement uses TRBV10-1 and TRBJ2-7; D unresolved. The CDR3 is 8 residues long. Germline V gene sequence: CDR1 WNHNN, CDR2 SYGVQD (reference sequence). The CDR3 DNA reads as TGCGCCAGCACTGAGCAGTACGTC. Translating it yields CASTEQYV.

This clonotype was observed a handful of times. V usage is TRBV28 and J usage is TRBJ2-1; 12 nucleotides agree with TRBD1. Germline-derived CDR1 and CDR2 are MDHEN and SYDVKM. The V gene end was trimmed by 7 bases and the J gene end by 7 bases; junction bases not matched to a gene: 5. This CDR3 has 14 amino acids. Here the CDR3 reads CASTGQGAWNEQFF. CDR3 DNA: TGTGCCAGCACGGGACAGGGGGCTTGGAATGAGCAGTTCTTC.

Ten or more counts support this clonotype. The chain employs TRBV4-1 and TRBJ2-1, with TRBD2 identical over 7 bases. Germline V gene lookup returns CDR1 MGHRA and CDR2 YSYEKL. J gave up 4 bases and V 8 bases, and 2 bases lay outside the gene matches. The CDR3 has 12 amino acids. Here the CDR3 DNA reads TGCGCCAGCGGGAGGGCGTACAATGAGCAGTTCTTC. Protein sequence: CASGRAYNEQFF.

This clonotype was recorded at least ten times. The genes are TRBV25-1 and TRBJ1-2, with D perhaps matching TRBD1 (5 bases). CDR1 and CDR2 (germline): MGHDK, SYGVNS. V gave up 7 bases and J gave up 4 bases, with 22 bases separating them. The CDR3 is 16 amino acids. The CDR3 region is CASMGQLEGGPYGYTF. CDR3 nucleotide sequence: TGTGCCAGCATGGGGCAATTAGAGGGTGGTCCCTATGGCTACACCTTC.

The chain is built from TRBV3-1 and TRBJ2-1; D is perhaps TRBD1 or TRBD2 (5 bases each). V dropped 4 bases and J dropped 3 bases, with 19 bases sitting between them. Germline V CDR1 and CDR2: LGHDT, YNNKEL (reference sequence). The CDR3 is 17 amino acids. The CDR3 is CASSPGLVGVGYNEQFF. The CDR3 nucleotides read TGTGCCAGCAGCCCAGGTCTGGTGGGGGTTGGCTACAATGAGCAGTTCTTC.

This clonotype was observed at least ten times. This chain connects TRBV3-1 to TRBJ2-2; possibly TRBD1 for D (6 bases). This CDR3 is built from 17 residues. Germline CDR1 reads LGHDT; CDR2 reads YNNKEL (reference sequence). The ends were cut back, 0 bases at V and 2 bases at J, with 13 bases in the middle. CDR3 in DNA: TGTGCCAGCAGCCAAGATGGGGGCGGGCATAACACCGGGGAGCTGTTTTTT. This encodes CASSQDGGGHNTGELFF.

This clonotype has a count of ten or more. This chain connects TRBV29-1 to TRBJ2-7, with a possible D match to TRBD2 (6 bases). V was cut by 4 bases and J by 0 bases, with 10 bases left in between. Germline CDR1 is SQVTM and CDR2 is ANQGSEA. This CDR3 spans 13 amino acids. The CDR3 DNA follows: TGCAGCGTTGTGCAGGGACTCTCCTACGAGCAGTACTTC. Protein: CSVVQGLSYEQYF.

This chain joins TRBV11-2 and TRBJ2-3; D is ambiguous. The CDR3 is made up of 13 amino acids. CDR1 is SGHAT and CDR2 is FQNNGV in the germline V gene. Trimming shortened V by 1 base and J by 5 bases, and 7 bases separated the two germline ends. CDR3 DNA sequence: TGTGCCAGCAGCTTAGGGCGCGGAGATACGCAGTATTTT. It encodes CASSLGRGDTQYF.

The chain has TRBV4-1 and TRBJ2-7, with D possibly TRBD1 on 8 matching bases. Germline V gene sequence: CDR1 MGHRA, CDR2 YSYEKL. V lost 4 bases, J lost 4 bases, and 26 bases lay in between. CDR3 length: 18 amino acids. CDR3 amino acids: CASSPLAGAGQGAYEQYF. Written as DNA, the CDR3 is TGCGCCAGCAGCCCCCTCGCGGGGGCAGGCCAGGGGGCGTACGAGCAGTACTTC.

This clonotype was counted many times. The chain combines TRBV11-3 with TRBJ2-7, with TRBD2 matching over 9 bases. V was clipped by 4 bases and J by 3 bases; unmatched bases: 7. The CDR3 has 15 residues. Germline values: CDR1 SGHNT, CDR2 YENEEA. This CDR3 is CASSYTSGLNYEQYF. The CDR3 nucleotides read TGTGCCAGCAGCTACACTAGCGGGCTCAACTACGAGCAGTACTTC.

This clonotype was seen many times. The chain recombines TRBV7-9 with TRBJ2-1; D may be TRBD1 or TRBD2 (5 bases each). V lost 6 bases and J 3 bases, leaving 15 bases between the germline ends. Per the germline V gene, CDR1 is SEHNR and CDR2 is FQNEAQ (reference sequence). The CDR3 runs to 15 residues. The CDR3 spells CASRADGGIYNEQFF. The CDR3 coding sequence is TGTGCCAGCAGAGCCGATGGGGGAATCTACAATGAGCAGTTCTTC.

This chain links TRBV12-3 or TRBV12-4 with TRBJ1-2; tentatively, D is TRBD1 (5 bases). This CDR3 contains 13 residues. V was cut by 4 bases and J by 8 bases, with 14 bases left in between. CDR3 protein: CASSSPGTSGYTF. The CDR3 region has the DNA TGTGCCAGCAGTTCCCCCGGGACCTCAGGCTACACCTTC.

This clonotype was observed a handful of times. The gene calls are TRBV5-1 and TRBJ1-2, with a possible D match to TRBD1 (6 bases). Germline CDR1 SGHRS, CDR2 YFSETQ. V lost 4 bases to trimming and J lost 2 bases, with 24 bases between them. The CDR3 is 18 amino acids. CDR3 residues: CASSGKQGNSPINYGYTF. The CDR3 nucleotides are TGCGCCAGCAGCGGAAAACAGGGTAACTCACCAATCAACTATGGCTACACCTTC.

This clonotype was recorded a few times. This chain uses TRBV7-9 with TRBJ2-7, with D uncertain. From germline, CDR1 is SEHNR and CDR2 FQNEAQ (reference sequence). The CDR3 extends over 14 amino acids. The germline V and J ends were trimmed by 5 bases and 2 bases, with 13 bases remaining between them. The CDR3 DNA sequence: TGTGCCAGCAGCCCCTCCACAGATACCTACGAGCAGTACTTC. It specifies CASSPSTDTYEQYF.

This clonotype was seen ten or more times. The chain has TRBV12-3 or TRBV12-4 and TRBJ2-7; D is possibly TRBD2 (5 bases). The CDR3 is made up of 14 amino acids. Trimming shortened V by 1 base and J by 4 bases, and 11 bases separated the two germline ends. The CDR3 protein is CASSLEGPGYEQYF. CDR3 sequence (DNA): TGTGCCAGCAGTTTAGAAGGTCCGGGGTACGAGCAGTACTTC.

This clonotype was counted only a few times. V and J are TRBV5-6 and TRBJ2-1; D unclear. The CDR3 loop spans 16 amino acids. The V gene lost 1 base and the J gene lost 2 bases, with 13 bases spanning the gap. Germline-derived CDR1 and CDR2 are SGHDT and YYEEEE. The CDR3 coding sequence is TGTGCCAGCAGCTTGTCGCCAGGTTTCACCTACAATGAGCAGTTCTTC. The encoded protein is CASSLSPGFTYNEQFF.